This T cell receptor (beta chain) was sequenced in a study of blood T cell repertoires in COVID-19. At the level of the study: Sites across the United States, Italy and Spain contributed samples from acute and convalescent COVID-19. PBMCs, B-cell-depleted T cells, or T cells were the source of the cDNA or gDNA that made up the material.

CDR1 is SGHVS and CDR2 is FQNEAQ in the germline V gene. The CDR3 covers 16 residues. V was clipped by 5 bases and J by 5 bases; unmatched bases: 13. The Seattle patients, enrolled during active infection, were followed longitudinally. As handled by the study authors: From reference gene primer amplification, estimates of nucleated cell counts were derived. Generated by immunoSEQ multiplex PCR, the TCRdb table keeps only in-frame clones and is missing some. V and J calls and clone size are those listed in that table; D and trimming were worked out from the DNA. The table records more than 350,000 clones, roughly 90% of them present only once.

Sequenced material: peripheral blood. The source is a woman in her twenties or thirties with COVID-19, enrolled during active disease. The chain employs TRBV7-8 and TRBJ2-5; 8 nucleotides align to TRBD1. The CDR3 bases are TGTGCCAGCAGCGTCAGAAGGACAGGGAGGTCGGAGACCCAGTACTTC. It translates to CASSVRRTGRSETQYF.